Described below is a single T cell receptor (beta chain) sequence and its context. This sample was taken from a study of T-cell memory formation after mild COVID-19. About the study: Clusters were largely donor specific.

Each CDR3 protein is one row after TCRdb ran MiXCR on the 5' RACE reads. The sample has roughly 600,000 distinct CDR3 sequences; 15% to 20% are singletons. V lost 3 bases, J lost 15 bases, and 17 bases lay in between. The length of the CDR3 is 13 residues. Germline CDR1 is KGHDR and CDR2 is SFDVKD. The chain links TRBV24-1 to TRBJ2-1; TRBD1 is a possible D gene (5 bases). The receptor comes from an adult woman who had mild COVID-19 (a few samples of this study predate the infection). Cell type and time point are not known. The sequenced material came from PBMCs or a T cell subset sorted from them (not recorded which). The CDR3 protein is CATSDRLTAQGFF. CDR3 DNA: TGTGCCACCAGTGATCGCCTGACAGCCCAAGGGTTCTTC.